This T cell receptor (beta chain) was sequenced for a study of beta chain features in type 1 diabetes (dated by TCRdb to 2017 to 2018). The study in broad terms: Patients and healthy donors did not differ in mean age, gender distribution, total cell number or subset yield. Across all samples, 107,917,701 sorted cells were examined, and cell number per subset correlated strongly with RNA yield. The study compared TCRB repertoires of sorted circulating CD4+ T cell subsets between recently diagnosed type 1 diabetes patients and matched healthy donors. Naive and central memory subsets were obtained from all 30 or so donors, but regulatory and stem cell-like memory subsets were isolated from only 8 patients and roughly eight healthy donors.

The germline V gene gives CDR1 as SQVTM and CDR2 as ANQGSEA. The CDR3 spans 15 residues, from the cysteine through the phenylalanine. Only the CDR3 DNA stays, 45 bases, in frame from base 1. V is pruned by 4 bases and J by 6 bases, leaving 8 bases of the junction without a gene match. The High Capacity cDNA Reverse Transcription Kit was used to reverse transcribe all of the isolated RNA, meaning that expressed TCRB transcripts were what got sequenced. Naive, central memory and regulatory T cell samples underwent deep immunoSEQ sequencing, averaging around 4 million total reads per sample. After sorted cells were lysed in RLT buffer, RNA was extracted with DNase-treated RNeasy Micro or Mini kits, with the choice depending on cell number. To prevent cross-contamination, each cell subset was processed individually, whereas patient and healthy donor samples were processed jointly. The immunoSEQ multiplex PCR was used to amplify TCRB sequences from cDNA, generating 87-bp fragments that spanned the CDR3 region. Sequencing of the amplicons was done on the Illumina HiSeq platform. In the paper's pipeline: PCR bias was computationally corrected using synthetic template baselines, reads within Hamming distance 2 were collapsed, and singletons that could not be merged were discarded. Reads were aligned against IMGT so that V, D and J genes, CDR3 length and insertions or deletions at six rearrangement sites could be assigned. Within each subset, clonotype counts were normalized to sorted cell number, and only after that were true diversity and Gini coefficients computed with the tcR R package. Repertoire sharing was quantified using the overlap coefficient calculated on TCRB nucleotide sequences. Out-of-frame TCRB sequences from naive cells were analyzed as a proxy for the pre-selection repertoire. In TCRdb, the immuneACCESS table is reduced to in-frame sequences with V and J assigned. These tables do not hold every clone; where another copy was compared, an unresolved V gene accounts for under half, and the others remain unexplained. V, J and clone size reflect that table, while D and trimming were determined from the DNA. This sample lists a few hundred thousand clones; around 12% were detected once. The top ten constitute more than 0.015% of the sample.

The paper as a whole reports these results and caveats: Fewer insertions and more nucleotide deletions at VDJ recombination sites were observed in patients with type 1 diabetes, implying thymic rearrangement abnormalities. The naive, central memory and regulatory TCRB repertoires appeared to resemble one another more closely among patients than among healthy donors. Shorter templates might have been favored by PCR, but patient and control samples were amplified and corrected together, so both groups would have been affected equally by any skew. Because small numbers of individuals were included in the HLA sub-analyses, any influence of HLA type on TCRB rearrangement was left unresolved. In all four CD4+ subsets, TCRB CDR3 length was moderately but significantly shorter in type 1 diabetes patients. Because cDNA was sequenced instead of genomic DNA, activated cells with high expression could be over-represented, although the groups did not differ in activation or CD3 levels.

The sample holds a few counts of this clone. Its antigen has not been determined. No quality values exist for individual bases; no much larger clone is one base distant. A single peripheral blood draw of 90 to 150 mL on average was collected from each donor into heparinised tubes. Naive, central memory, regulatory and stem cell-like memory CD4+ T cells were sorted on a BD FACSAria II using a panel including CD45RO, CCR7, CD25, CD127, CD95 and CD27. A purity above 98% was achieved for all sorted populations. Right away, PBMCs were isolated by Lymphoprep density gradient centrifugation and were stained directly, with no culture step. So that batch effects would be minimized, each experiment stained and sorted samples in pairs, pairing one healthy donor with one patient.

This clonotype was sampled from a man in his late teens or twenties in good health. The sequencing sample was made of naive CD4+ T cells from blood. Read against the paper, the sample's cell subset or site label means: true naive CD4+ T cells. This sequence uses TRBV29-1 and TRBJ2-4; 11 central nucleotides agree with TRBD2. The bases read TGCAGCGTTGCTAGGGGGACTAGCGGACCAAACATTCAGTACTTC. This codes for CSVARGTSGPNIQYF.